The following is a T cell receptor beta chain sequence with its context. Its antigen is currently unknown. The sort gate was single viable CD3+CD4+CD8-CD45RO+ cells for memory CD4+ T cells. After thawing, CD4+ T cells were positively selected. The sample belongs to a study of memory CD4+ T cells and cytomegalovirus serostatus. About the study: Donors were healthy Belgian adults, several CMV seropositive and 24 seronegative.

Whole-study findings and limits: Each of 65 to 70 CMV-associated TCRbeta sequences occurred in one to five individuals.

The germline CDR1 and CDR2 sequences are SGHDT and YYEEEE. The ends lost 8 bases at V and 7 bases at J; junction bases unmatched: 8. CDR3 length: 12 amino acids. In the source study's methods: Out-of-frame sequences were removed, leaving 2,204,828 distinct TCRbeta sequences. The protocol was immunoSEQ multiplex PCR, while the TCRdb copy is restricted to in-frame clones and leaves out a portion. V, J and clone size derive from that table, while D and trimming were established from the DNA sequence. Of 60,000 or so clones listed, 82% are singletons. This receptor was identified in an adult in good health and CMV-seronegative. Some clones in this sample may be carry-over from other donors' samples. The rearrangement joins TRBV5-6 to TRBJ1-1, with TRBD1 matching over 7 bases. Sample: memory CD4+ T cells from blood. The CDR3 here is CASTDRASEAFF. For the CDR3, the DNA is TGTGCCAGTACCGACAGGGCAAGTGAAGCTTTCTTT.